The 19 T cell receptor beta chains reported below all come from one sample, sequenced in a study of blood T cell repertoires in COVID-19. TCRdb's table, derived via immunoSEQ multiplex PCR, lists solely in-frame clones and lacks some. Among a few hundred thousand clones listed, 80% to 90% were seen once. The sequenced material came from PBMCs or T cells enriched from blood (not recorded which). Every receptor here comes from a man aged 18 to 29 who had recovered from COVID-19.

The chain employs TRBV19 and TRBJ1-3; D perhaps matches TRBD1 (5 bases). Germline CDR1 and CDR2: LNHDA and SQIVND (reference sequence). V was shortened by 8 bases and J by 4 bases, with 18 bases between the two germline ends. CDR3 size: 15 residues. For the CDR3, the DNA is TGTGCCAGTTCCCTGGCGGCAGGGTGGGGAAACACCATATATTTT. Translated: CASSLAAGWGNTIYF.

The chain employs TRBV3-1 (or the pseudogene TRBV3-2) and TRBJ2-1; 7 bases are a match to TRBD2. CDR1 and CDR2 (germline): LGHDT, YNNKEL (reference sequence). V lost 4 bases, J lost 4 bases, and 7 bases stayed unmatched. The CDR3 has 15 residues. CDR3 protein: CASSPRTRVYNEQFF. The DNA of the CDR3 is TGTGCCAGCAGCCCCCGGACTAGGGTATACAATGAGCAGTTCTTC.

The chain's CDR3 is CASSSARRSSYEQYF. The CDR3 nucleotides are TGTGCCAGCAGCTCAGCCAGGAGGAGCTCCTACGAGCAGTACTTC. The chain uses TRBV7-6 and TRBJ2-7; TRBD2 is a possible D gene (5 bases). V gave up 4 bases and J gave up 0 bases, with 13 bases separating them. The V gene's germline CDR1 is SGHVS and CDR2 FNYEAQ. The CDR3 consists of 15 residues. Full variable domain (missing parts from reference TRBV7-6 and TRBJ2-7): GAGVSQSPRYKVTKRGQDVALRCDPISGHVSLYWYRQALGQGPEFLTYFNYEAQQDKSGLPNDRFSAERPEGSISTLTIQRTEQRDSAMYRCASSSARRSSYEQYFGPGTRLTVT.

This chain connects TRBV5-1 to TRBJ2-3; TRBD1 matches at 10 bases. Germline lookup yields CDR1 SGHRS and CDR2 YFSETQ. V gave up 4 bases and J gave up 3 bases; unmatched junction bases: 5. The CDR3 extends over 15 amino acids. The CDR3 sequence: CASSGTGVRTDTQYF. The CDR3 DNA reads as TGCGCCAGCAGCGGGACAGGGGTTCGGACAGATACGCAGTATTTT.

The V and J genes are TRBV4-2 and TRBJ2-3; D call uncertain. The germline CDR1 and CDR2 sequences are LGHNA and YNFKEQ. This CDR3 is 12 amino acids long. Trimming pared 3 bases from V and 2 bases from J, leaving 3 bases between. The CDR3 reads CASSHNTDTQYF. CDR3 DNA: TGTGCCAGCAGCCATAACACAGATACGCAGTATTTT.

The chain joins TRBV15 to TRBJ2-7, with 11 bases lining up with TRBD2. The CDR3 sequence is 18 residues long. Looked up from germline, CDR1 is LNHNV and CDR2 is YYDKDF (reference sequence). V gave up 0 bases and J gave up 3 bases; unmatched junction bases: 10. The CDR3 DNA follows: TGTGCCACCAGCAGAGATTCGAGGGCTAGCGGGAGGAACTACGAGCAGTACTTC. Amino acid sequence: CATSRDSRASGRNYEQYF.

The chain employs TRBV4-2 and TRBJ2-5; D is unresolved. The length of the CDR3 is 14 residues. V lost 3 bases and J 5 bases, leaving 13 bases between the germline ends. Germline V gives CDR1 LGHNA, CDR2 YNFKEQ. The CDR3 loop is CASSHESKVETQYF. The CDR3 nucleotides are TGTGCCAGCAGCCACGAGTCCAAAGTGGAGACCCAGTACTTC.

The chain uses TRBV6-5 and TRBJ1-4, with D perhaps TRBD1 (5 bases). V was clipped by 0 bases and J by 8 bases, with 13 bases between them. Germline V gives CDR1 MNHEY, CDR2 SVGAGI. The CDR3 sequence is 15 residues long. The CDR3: CASSYSGGNREKLFF. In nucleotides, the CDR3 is TGTGCCAGCAGTTACTCGGGGGGGAATCGGGAAAAACTGTTTTTT.

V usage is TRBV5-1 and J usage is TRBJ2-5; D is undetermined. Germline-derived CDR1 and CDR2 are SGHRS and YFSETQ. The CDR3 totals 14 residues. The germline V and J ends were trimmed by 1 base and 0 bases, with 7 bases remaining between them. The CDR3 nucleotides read TGCGCCAGCAGCTTGTCCGGGTACCAAGAGACCCAGTACTTC. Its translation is CASSLSGYQETQYF.

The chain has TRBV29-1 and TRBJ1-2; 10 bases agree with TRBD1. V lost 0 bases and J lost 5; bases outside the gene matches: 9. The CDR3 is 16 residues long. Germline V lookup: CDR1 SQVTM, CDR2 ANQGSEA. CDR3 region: CSVEDGGQGTAYGYTF. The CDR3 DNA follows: TGCAGCGTTGAAGATGGGGGACAGGGGACAGCGTATGGCTACACCTTC.

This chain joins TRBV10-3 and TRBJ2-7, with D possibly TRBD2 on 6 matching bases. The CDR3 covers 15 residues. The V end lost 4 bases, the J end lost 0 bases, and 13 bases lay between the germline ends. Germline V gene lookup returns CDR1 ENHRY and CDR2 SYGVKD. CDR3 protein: CAISGAGIGSYEQYF. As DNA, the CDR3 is TGTGCCATCAGTGGTGCGGGAATTGGCTCCTACGAGCAGTACTTC.

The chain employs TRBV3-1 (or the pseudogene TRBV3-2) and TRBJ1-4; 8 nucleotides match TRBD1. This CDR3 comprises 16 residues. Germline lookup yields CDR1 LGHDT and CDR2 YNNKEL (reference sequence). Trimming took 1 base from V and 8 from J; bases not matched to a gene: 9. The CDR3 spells CASSQALTGGNEKLFF. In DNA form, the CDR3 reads TGTGCCAGCAGCCAAGCCTTAACAGGGGGGAACGAAAAACTGTTTTTT.

CDR3 in amino acids: CASSPGQNQPQHF. CDR3 coding DNA: TGTGCCAGCAGCCCTGGACAGAATCAGCCCCAGCATTTT. The chain has TRBV11-2 and TRBJ1-5; D perhaps matches TRBD1 (6 bases). The germline gives CDR1 SGHAT, CDR2 FQNNGV. The CDR3 is 13 amino acids. V lost 5 bases and J 4 bases, leaving 9 bases between the germline ends. Based on the CDR3 plus reference TRBV11-2 and TRBJ1-5, the full variable domain is EAGVAQSPRYKIIEKRQSVAFWCNPISGHATLYWYQQILGQGPKLLIQFQNNGVVDDSQLPKDRFSAERLKGVDSTLKIQPAKLEDSAVYLCASSPGQNQPQHFGDGTRLSIL.

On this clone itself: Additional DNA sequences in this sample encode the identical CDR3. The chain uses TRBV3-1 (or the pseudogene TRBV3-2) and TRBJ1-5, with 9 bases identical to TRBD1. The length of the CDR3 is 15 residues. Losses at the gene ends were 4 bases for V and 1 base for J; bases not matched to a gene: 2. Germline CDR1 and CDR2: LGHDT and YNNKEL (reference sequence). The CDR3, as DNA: TGTGCCAGCAGCCGAGGGACAGGGAGCAATCAGCCCCAGCATTTT. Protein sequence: CASSRGTGSNQPQHF.

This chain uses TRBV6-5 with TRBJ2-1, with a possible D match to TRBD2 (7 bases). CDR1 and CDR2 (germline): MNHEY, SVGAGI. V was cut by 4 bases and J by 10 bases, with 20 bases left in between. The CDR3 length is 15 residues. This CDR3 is CASSSPAGLRGEQFF. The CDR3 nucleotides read TGTGCCAGCAGTTCTCCAGCGGGGCTGAGGGGGGAGCAGTTCTTC.

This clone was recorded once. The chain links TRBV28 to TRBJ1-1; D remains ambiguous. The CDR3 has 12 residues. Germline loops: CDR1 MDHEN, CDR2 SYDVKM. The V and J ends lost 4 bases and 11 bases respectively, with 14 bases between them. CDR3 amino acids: CASSSSVVRAFF. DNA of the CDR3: TGTGCCAGCAGTTCATCGGTCGTTCGGGCTTTCTTT.

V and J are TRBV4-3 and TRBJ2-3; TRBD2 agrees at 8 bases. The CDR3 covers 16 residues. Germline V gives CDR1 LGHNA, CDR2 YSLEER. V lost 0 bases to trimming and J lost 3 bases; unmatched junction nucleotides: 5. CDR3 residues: CASSQDGRLATDTQYF. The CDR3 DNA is TGCGCCAGCAGCCAAGATGGGCGACTAGCGACAGATACGCAGTATTTT.

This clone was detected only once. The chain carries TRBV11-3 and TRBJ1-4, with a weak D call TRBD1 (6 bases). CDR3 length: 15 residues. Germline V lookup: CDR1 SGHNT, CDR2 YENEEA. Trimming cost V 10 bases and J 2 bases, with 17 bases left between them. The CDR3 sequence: CANTRPQGTNEKLFF. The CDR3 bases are TGTGCCAACACACGGCCCCAGGGGACTAATGAAAAACTGTTTTTT.

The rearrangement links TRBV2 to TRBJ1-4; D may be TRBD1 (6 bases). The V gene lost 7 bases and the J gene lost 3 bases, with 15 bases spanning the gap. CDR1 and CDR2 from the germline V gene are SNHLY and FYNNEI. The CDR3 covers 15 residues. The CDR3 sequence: CASKGHRAANEKLFF. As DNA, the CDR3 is TGTGCCAGCAAAGGACACAGGGCCGCTAATGAAAAACTGTTTTTT.